Listed here is a single TCR beta chain. Profiling relied on immunoSEQ multiplex PCR, and the TCRdb table lists in-frame clones only, not all of them. The profile shows approximately 87,000 clones, 90% to 95% of them singletons. This sample was taken from a study of control samples from healthy donors and cancer patients. This TCR came from a man aged 50 to 60 in good health. Sequenced: blood.

CDR3 DNA sequence: TGTGCCAGCAGCCAAGCGGCTAGCGGGGGGGCCTTTAATGAGCAGTTCTTC. Amino acid sequence: CASSQAASGGAFNEQFF. The rearrangement uses TRBV4-2 and TRBJ2-1; TRBD2 agrees at 12 bases. This CDR3 is 17 amino acids long. Germline CDR1 reads LGHNA; CDR2 reads YNFKEQ. V trimming: 1 base; J trimming: 7 bases; junction bases outside the gene matches: 8.